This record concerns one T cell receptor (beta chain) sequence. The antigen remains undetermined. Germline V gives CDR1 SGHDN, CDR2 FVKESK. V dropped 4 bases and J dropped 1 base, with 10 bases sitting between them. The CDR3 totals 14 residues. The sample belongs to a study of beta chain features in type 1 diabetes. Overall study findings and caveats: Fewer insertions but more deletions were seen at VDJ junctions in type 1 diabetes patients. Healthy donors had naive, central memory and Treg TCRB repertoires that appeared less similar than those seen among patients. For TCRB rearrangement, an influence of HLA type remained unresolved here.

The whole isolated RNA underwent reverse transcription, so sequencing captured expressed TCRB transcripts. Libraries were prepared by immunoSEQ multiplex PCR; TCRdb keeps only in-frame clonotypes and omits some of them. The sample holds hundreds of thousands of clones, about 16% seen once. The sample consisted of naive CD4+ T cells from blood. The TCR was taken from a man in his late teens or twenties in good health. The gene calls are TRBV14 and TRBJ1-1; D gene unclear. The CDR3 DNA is TGTGCCAGCAGCCGGCTAGGTGGGAACACTGAAGCTTTCTTT. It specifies CASSRLGGNTEAFF.